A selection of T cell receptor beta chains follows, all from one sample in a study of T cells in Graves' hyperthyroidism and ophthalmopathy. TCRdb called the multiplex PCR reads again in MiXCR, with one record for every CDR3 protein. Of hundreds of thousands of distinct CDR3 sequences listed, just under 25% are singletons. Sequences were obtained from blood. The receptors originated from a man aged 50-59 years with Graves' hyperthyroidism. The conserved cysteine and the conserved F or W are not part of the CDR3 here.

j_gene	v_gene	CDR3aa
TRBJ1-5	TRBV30	ACSQGRNQPQH
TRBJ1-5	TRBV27	ASSFRPPGGVSNQPQH
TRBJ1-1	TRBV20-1	SAGRDGTVEAF
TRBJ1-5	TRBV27	ASSSRSFSYSNQPQH
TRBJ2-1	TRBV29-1	SVDKWEAYNEQF
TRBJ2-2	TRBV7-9	ASIPPGTENTGELF
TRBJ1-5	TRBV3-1	ASSQRNQPQH
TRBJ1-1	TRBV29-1	SVGGIAEAF
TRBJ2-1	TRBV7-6	ASSKWTAPGLAGVSGNEQF
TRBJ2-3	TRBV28	ASSNELADTQY
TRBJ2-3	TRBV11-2	ASSLDRGGWDTQY
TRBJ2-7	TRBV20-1	SARPLRGAYEQY
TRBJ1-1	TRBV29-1	SLGAQAGTGGMVNTEAF
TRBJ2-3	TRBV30	AWSVPQRVPAQY
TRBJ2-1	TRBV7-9	ASSRQVIPLSYNEQF
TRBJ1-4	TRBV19	ASSSRVEKLF
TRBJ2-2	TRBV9	ASSVEGGGTSGRSRTGELF
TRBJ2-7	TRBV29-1	SVEGGTADHYEQY
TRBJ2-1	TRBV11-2	ASSLERFRVHNEQF
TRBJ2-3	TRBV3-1	ASSPRTESADTQY
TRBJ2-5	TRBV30	AWSTNSQETQY
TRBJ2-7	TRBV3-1	ASSPQREIPYEQY
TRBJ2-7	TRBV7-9	ASRAGVGLTYEQY
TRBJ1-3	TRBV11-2	ASSRSPTIY
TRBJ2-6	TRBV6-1	ASRETGSGANVLT
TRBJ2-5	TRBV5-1	ACRQGGKAQETQY
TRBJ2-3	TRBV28	ASSFYRGLIDTQY
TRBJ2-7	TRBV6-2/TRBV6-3	ASSRSGARDEQY
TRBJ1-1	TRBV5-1	ASSYYGERTSEAF
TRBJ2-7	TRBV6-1	ASSEATSGRREQY
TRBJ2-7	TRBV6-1	ASSDGMVGSAGGSYEQY
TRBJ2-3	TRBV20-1	SARGLAGAPIDTQY
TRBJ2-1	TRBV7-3	ASSLTFTSGREVEQF
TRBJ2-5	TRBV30	AWIKAAGSQETQY
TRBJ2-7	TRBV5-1	ASSSTTGTASYEQY
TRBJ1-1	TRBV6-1	ASSEIGTINTEAF
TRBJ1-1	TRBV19	ASSNEENTEAF
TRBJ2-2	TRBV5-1	ASSPQSTGELS
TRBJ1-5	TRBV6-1	ASRGQGGNQPQH
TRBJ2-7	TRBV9	ASSVGTDVRYEQY
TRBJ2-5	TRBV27	ASSSGTGVSETQY
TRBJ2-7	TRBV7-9	ASSPGGGLYEQY
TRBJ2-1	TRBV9	ASSVVDSGPRYNEQF
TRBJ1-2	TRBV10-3	ATNPTEDYGYT
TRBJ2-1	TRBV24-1	ATSDSAGTSGRYEQF
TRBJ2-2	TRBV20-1	SARGDNGELF